Below are 3 T cell receptor beta chains sequenced from a single sample in a study of T cell clonotyping in hematopoietic cell transplantation. Assay: immunoSEQ multiplex PCR; the TCRdb copy retains only in-frame clones and omits some. The table lists roughly 42,000 clones, roughly 94% of them singletons. Specimen: peripheral blood mononuclear cells. These receptors were obtained from a woman aged 45-65 years in good health. Some clones in this sample may be carry-over from other donors' samples.

The chain joins TRBV28 to TRBJ2-5; 8 nucleotides agree with TRBD2. Germline V gene sequence: CDR1 MDHEN, CDR2 SYDVKM. V lost 5 bases to trimming and J lost 7 bases; unmatched junction nucleotides: 12. The CDR3 sequence is 15 residues long. CDR3 sequence (DNA): TGTGCCAGCAGTCAGACCGGGACTAGGGAGGGGACCCAGTACTTC. Translation gives CASSQTGTREGTQYF.

V is TRBV7-6 and J is TRBJ2-7, with D hard to call. The CDR3 has 13 amino acids. Germline CDR1 SGHVS, CDR2 FNYEAQ. Trimming cost V 1 base and J 2 bases, with 6 bases left between them. The CDR3 DNA reads TGTGCCAGCAGCTTAGACTCCCCCTACGAGCAGTACTTC. This sequence encodes CASSLDSPYEQYF.

The genes are TRBV27 and TRBJ2-6, with 8 bases identical to TRBD1. The CDR3 loop spans 21 amino acids. J was trimmed by 3 bases and V by 4 bases; bases with no gene match: 20. Germline CDR1 reads MNHEY; CDR2 reads SMNVEV (reference sequence). CDR3 DNA sequence: TGTGCCAGCAGTTGTGCCTTTTTCCGGGACAGGAGTCGCGATGGGGCCAACGTCCTGACTTTC. Amino acids: CASSCAFFRDRSRDGANVLTF.